This TCR beta chain is drawn from a study of beta chain features in type 1 diabetes. At the level of the study: All samples yielded roughly 110 million examined sorted cells.

Reverse transcribing all isolated RNA meant expressed TCRB transcripts were sequenced. Generated by immunoSEQ multiplex PCR, the TCRdb table keeps only in-frame clones and is missing some. The sample yields 250,000 to 350,000 clones, around 10% seen once. The CDR3 has 14 amino acids. Germline V gives CDR1 MNHNY, CDR2 SVGAGI (reference sequence). V gave up 5 bases and J gave up 0 bases, with 10 bases separating them. Material: naive CD4+ T cells from blood. V gene TRBV6-6 combines with J gene TRBJ1-2; perhaps TRBD1 as D (5 bases). The clonotype originates from a young woman in good health. The CDR3 sequence is CASSQQVTNYGYTF. The CDR3 region has the DNA TGTGCCAGCAGTCAACAGGTGACTAACTATGGCTACACCTTC.